The clone carrying this T cell receptor beta chain was counted only a few times. Its target is unknown. Use of 60 Vbeta and 13 Jbeta primers characterized the PCR. Clones were sequenced by immunoSEQ multiplex PCR, and TCRdb holds only the in-frame ones, with some missing. The table shows 110,000 or so clones, with 82% occurring only once. This entry is derived from a study of cytomegalovirus exposure and HLA in healthy donors. Study at large: Sequencing of some 200 million T cells in an earlier analysis found 90 million to 120 million unique TCR beta sequences.

Among the donors, all were healthy bone marrow donors. Study outcomes and limitations: TCR beta V- and J-gene trimming was later associated with a missense DCLRE1C variant.

This TCR derives from a young woman in good health and CMV-seronegative. The sequenced sample was PBMCs.

The CDR3 region is CASSLHAATNEKLFF. Here the CDR3 DNA reads TGTGCCAGCAGCTTGCACGCAGCAACTAATGAAAAACTGTTTTTT. This sequence joins TRBV5-4 and TRBJ1-4; D is uncertain. The CDR3 has 15 residues. Trimming left V 1 base short and J 0 bases short, with 7 bases between. CDR1 and CDR2 (germline): SGHNT, YYREEE (reference sequence).